This T cell receptor beta chain came from a study of T cells in Graves' hyperthyroidism and ophthalmopathy. The sample holds a few counts of this clonotype. Mismatch with germline at one junction end may stem from a read error. TCR beta CDR3 regions were amplified from RNA. The HTBI primer set drove a first-round RT-PCR of the TCR CDR3. TCRdb re-derived calls from the multiplex PCR reads in MiXCR, one entry per CDR3 protein. In the table there are around 620,000 distinct CDR3 sequences, around 15% of which are singletons. This receptor was identified in a woman aged 25 to 45 with Graves' hyperthyroidism. The specimen was blood.

CDR3 sequence (DNA): TGTGCCAGTAGTATAGATCTGACAGGTCATAGCAATCAGCCCCGGCATTTT. Its translation: CASSIDLTGHSNQPRHF. The chain links TRBV19 to TRBJ1-5; tentative D call: TRBD1 (6 bases). Germline CDR1 reads LNHDA; CDR2 reads SQIVND (reference sequence). This CDR3 comprises 17 residues.